Included here is one T cell receptor (beta chain) sequence, with context. This clonotype appeared many times. Its antigen is still unknown. No per-base quality is available; no much larger clone lies one base away. The library was prepared using multiplex PCR. The reads were generated on an Illumina HiSeq 4000. TCR beta libraries were built with iRepertoire HTBI primers and Arm-PCR amplification of CDR3 regions. PCR products were gel purified before sequencing. The study's own analysis went as follows. Gene usage analysis of CDR3 amino acid clonotypes relied on the roughly 67 TRBV and around 14 TRBJ segments identified across samples. Filtered high-quality paired reads were merged into contigs using COPE and FqMerger. BLAST was used to align contigs to IMGT TRBV, TRBD and TRBJ reference genes, and CDR3 was defined according to IMGT. Highly expanded clones were defined as clonotypes with a frequency above 0.1%. Shannon entropy was used to measure repertoire diversity, and the Gini coefficient was used to measure V-J evenness. Clonotypes shared by more than one individual were considered public. TCRdb's own reprocessing of the public reads used fastp at Q25 and MiXCR and kept productive beta chains. CDR3 protein duplicates are merged, each entry listing the most common genes and DNA. These V and J calls rely on TCRdb rather than the paper's analysis. The sample table shows more than 400,000 distinct CDR3 sequences, and around 15% are seen once. The ten largest account for approximately 11% of the sample.

This record belongs to a study of regulatory T cells in long-lasting Graves disease (dated by TCRdb to the early 2020s). Study-level background: Antithyroid drugs had been taken for less than 3 months by newly diagnosed Graves' disease patients. This study used TCR sequencing and RNA sequencing of peripheral blood to compare persistent Graves' disease patients against newly diagnosed Graves' disease patients. A total of around 35 samples were covered by TCR sequencing, comprising approximately 13 persistent and approximately 20 newly diagnosed Graves' disease patients. The study was registered as a clinical trial and conducted in China.

Taken from cysteine to phenylalanine, the CDR3 has 15 residues. The kept DNA is CDR3 alone, 45 bases in frame from the first base. CDR1 is given as SGHTA and CDR2 as FQGTGA, both from the germline V gene. Trimming at the junction amounts to 0 bases on V and 4 bases on J, and the germline ends lie 11 bases apart. The time point tag for this specimen amounts to: newly diagnosed GD, antithyroid drugs for less than 3 months. RNA was extracted from PBMCs in TRIzol for both TCR sequencing and RNA sequencing. The diagnosis of Graves' disease was made according to American Thyroid Association guidelines. Recruitment of patients was carried out at an endocrinology department in Xi'an, China. Each patient gave about 8.1 milliliters of peripheral blood, collected in an EDTA anticoagulant tube. Ficoll Paque Plus density gradient separation was used to isolate PBMCs, and no further T cell sorting was performed. An Agilent 2100 Bioanalyzer and agarose gel were used to check RNA quality, while a NanoDrop 2000 measured RNA concentration.

Overall results and qualifications from the work: The small sample size was acknowledged by the authors as a limitation that may reduce accuracy. Lower TCR Shannon entropy and fewer highly expanded clones were observed in persistent Graves' disease patients than in newly diagnosed patients, which suggested clonal expansion. Because the primary lesion, thyroid tissue, could not be accessed, the study looked at peripheral blood alone. Sequencing and analysis were limited to the TCR beta chain. Preferential use of TRBV28, TRBJ1-2 and TRBJ2-5 was observed in persistent disease, whereas TRBV20-1 and TRBJ2-1 were favored in newly diagnosed disease. Persistent patients shared more public clonotypes among themselves (around 2,500) than newly diagnosed patients did (roughly 920).

The same data also went into a second study, on T cells in Graves' hyperthyroidism and ophthalmopathy. Looking at the second paper: Stable Graves' hyperthyroidism was defined as no progression to ophthalmopathy during 18 months of follow-up. Hyperthyroidism patients were aged 18 to 65 years and newly diagnosed, with disease duration of less than 2 months. The study excluded patients with uncontrolled infections, other autoimmune diseases, pregnancy or lactation. Diagnoses were established on the basis of clinical symptoms, serum thyroxine and TRAb, thyroid ultrasound, and orbital computed tomography. For the first round of RT-PCR on the TCR CDR3, the HTBI primer set was used together with the Qiagen OneStep RT-PCR kit. Most expanded thyroid clonotypes (frequency above 0.001) were also detected in blood, a finding suggesting that blood repertoires may reflect thyroid immune responses. In cross-validation, a model built on a 13 V-J signature told ophthalmopathy apart from stable hyperthyroidism with 85% to 90% sensitivity and roughly 81% specificity, and in testing the same model reached 80%/75%. In validation, the model predicted progression to ophthalmopathy a median of approximately 6.3 months before onset, with 65% to 71% sensitivity and about 75% specificity. A discovery cohort of roughly 100 patients, roughly 40 with Graves' ophthalmopathy and about 58 with stable Graves' hyperthyroidism, was used to find distinguishing TCR V-J signatures. Prospective prediction of ophthalmopathy was tested in an independent validation cohort of fewer than 20 hyperthyroidism patients and 17 patients who later progressed to ophthalmopathy. The 95 to 100 discovery patients were randomly divided into training and test sets at a 7:3 ratio. Thyroid tissue and blood T-cell repertoires from more than 5 Graves' hyperthyroidism patients were also compared in the study. After blood sampling, hyperthyroidism patients were treated with methimazole at a starting dose of 30 mg daily, and ophthalmopathy patients were treated with high-dose intravenous methylprednisolone. Libraries were constructed in a second round of multiplex PCR, after which size selection and purification were performed. Sequencing of the libraries was done on an Illumina HiSeq2000 using paired-end 100 bp reads. Raw data were processed with SOAPnuke, discarding reads with adapters, uncalled bases, mean Phred below 15, or no exact constant-primer or identifier match. COPE v1.2.5 was used to merge the high-quality paired reads, and each unique nucleotide sequence was defined as a clonotype. Clonotypes were aligned to IMGT TRBV, TRBD and TRBJ reference segments using MiTCR v1.1. The analysis included only V-J combinations with a frequency above 0.0001, which together covered around 99% of the repertoires. The TCS score was defined as F50 (clonal expansion) divided by E x V (chaos), with BLOSUM62-based TCRdist calculated between CDR3 peptides within each V-J. Welch's t-statistics and random forest reduced roughly 530 V-J features to fewer than 15, which were used in a naive Bayes classifier (R e1071). No statistical method was used to fix the sample size in advance, and group allocation was not hidden from the investigators. The paper describes TCR Vbeta CDR3 sequencing of more than 120 peripheral blood samples, made up of some 42 ophthalmopathy patients, over 70 hyperthyroidism patients and some 17 progressor patients.

The sequences come from peripheral blood mononuclear cells (PBMCs), collected at new diagnosis, from a patient treated with antithyroid drugs. The origin of this receptor is a woman in her 30s with Graves disease. Donor details come from another sample of the same person, matched by shared clones. The chain was built from TRBV7-3 and TRBJ2-3; TRBD1 is a weak D gene call, 6 bases matching. The CDR3 here reads CASSLTTGQADTQYF. The DNA is as follows: TGTGCCAGCAGCTTAACGACAGGCCAGGCAGATACGCAGTATTTT. The full variable domain, completed from the reference TRBV7-3 and TRBJ2-3 proteins outside the CDR3, reads GAGVSQTPSNKVTEKGKYVELRCDPISGHTALYWYRQSLGQGPEFLIYFQGTGAADDSGLPNDRFFAVRPEGSVSTLKIQRTERGDSAVYLCASSLTTGQADTQYFGPGTRLTVL.